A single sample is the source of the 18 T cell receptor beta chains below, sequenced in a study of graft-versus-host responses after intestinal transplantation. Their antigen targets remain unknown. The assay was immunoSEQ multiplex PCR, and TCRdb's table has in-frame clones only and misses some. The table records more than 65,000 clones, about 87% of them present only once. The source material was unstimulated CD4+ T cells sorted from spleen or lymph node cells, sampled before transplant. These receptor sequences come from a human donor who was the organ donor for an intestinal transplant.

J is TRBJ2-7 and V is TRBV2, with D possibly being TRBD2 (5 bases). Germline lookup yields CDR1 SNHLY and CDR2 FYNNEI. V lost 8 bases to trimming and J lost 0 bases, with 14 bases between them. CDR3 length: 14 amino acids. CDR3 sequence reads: CASSEAGFSYEQYV. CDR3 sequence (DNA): TGTGCCAGCTCAGAGGCGGGTTTCTCCTACGAGCAGTACGTC.

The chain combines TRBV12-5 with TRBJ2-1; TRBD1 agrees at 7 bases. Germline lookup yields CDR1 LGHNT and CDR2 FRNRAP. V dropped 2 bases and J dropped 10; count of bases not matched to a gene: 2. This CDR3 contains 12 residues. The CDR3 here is CASGLRQGEQFF. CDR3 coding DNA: TGTGCTAGTGGTTTGAGACAGGGAGAGCAGTTCTTC.

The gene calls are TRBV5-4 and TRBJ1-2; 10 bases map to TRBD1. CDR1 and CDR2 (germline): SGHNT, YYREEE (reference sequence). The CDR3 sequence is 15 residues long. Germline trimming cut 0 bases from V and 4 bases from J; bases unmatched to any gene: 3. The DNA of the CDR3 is TGTGCCAGCAGCTTGGGGACAGGGGGAGTCTATGGCTACACCTTC. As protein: CASSLGTGGVYGYTF.

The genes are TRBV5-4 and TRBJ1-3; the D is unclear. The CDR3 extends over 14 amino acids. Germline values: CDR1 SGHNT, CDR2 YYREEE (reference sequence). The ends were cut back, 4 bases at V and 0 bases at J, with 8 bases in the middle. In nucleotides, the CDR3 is TGTGCCAGCAGCCCGAGGGACTCTGGAAACACCATATATTTT. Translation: CASSPRDSGNTIYF.

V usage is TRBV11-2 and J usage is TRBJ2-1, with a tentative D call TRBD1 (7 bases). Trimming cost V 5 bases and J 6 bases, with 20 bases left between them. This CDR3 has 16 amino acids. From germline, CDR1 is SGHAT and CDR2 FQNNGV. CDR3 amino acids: CASSPRQGAGINEQFF. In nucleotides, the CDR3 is TGTGCCAGCAGCCCCAGACAGGGCGCGGGGATCAATGAGCAGTTCTTC.

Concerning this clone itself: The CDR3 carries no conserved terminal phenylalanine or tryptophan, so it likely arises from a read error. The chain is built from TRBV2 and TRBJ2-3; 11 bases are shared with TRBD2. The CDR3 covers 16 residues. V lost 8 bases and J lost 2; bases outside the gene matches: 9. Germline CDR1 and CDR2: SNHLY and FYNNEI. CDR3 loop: CASRPTSGVPTDTQYL. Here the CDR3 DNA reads TGTGCCAGCCGCCCGACTAGCGGGGTCCCCACAGATACGCAGTATCTT.

CDR3 sequence reads: CATSSDWQGETDTQYF. CDR3 nucleotide sequence: TGTGCCACCAGCAGCGATTGGCAGGGGGAGACAGATACGCAGTATTTT. The rearrangement links TRBV15 to TRBJ2-3; 7 bases align to TRBD1. Per the germline V gene, CDR1 is LNHNV and CDR2 is YYDKDF (reference sequence). V shed 3 bases, J shed 3 bases, and the junction held 9 bases outside the gene matches. The CDR3 runs to 16 residues.

The CDR3 DNA sequence: TGTGCCAGCAGCTCACCCGGGGGCGGGGGGGCCTCTCACAATGAGCAGTTCTTC. Residues: CASSSPGGGGASHNEQFF. The chain carries TRBV11-2 and TRBJ2-1, with 9 positions matching TRBD2. The CDR3 is made up of 18 amino acids. Germline lookup yields CDR1 SGHAT and CDR2 FQNNGV. V lost 4 bases to trimming and J lost 5 bases; unmatched junction nucleotides: 15.

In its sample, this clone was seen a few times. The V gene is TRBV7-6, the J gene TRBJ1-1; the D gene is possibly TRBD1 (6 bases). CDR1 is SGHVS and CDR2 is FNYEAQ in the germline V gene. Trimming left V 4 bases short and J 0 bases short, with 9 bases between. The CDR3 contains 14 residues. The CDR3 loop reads CASSSGQMNTEAFF. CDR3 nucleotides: TGTGCCAGCAGCTCCGGACAGATGAACACTGAAGCTTTCTTT.

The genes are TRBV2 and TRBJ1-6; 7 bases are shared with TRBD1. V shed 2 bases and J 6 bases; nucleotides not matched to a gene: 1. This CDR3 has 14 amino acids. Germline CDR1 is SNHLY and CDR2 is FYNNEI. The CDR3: CASSENRGNSPLHF. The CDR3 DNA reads TGTGCCAGCAGTGAAAACAGGGGTAATTCACCCCTCCACTTT.

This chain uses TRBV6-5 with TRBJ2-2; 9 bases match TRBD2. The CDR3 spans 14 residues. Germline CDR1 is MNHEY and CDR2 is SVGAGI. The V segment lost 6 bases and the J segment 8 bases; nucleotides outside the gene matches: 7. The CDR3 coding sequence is TGTGCCAGCAGAAGAGGACTAGCGACTGGGGAGCTGTTTTTT. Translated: CASRRGLATGELFF.

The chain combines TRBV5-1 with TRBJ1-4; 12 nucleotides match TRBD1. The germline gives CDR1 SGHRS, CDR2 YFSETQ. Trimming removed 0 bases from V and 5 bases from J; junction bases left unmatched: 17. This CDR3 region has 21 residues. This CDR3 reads CASSLGTLGTGGAYWNEKLFF. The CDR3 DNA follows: TGCGCCAGCAGCTTGGGTACCTTAGGGACAGGGGGCGCTTACTGGAATGAAAAACTGTTTTTT.

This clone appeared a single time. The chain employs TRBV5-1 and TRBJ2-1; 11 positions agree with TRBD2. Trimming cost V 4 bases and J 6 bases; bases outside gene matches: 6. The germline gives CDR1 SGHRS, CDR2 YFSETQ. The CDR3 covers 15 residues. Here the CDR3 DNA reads TGCGCCAGCAGCATGACTAGCGGGGCGAGCAATGAGCAGTTCTTC. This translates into CASSMTSGASNEQFF.

The CDR3 sequence is CASSRAGGVYNEQFF. CDR3 coding DNA: TGTGCCAGCAGCCGGGCGGGAGGGGTTTACAATGAGCAGTTCTTC. The chain employs TRBV6-5 and TRBJ2-1, with 9 nucleotides matching TRBD2. Germline CDR1 and CDR2: MNHEY and SVGAGI. V lost 6 bases, J lost 4 bases, and 7 bases stayed unmatched. The CDR3 length is 15 residues.

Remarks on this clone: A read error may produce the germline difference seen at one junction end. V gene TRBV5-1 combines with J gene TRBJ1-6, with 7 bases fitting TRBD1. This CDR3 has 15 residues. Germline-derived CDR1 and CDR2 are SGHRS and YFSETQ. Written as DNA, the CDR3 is TGCGCCAGCAGCTTGGACAGGGGAAGGGGTTCACCCCCCCACTTT. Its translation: CASSLDRGRGSPPHF.

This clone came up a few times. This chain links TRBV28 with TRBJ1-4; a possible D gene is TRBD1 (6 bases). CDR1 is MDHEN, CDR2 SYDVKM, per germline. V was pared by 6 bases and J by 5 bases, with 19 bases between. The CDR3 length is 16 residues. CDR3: CASSHLGAQGNEKLFF. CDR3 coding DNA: TGTGCCAGCAGCCACCTGGGGGCTCAGGGAAATGAAAAACTGTTTTTT. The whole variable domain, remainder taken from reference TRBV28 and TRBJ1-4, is DVKVTQSSRYLVKRTGEKVFLECVQDMDHENMFWYRQDPGLGLRLIYFSYDVKMKEKGDIPEGYSVSREKKERFSLILESASTNQTSMYLCASSHLGAQGNEKLFFGSGTQLSVL.

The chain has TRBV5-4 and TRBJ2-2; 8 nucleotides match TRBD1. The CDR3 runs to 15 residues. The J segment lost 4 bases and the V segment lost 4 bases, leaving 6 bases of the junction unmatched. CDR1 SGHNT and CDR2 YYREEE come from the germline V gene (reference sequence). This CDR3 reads CASSLPGQGTGELFF. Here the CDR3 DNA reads TGTGCCAGCAGCCTGCCCGGACAGGGCACCGGGGAGCTGTTTTTT.

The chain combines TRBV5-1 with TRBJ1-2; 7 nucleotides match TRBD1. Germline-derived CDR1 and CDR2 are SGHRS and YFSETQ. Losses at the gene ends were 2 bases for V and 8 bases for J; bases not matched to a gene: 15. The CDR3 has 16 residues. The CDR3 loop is CASSLWDSIIPIGYTF. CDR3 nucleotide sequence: TGCGCCAGCAGCTTATGGGACAGCATCATCCCGATCGGCTACACCTTC.